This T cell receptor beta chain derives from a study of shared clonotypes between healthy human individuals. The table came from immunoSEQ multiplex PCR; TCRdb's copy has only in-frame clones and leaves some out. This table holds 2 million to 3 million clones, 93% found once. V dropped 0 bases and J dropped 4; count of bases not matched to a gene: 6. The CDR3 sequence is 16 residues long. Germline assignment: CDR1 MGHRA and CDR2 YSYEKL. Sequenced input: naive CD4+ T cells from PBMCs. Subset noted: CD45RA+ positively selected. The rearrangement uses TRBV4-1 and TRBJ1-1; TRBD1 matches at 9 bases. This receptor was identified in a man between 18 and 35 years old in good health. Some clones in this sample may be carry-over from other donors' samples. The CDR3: CASSQEGRQGGTEAFF. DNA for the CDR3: TGCGCCAGCAGCCAAGAGGGGAGACAGGGGGGCACTGAAGCTTTCTTT.